This T cell receptor beta chain is from a study of blood T cell repertoires in COVID-19. About the study: T cells, B-cell-depleted T cells, or PBMCs supplied cDNA or gDNA.

Participants had their cohort set by participant-reported clinical history. Authors' analysis steps: Quantification of nucleated cells was approximated via reference gene primer amplification. TCRdb's copy holds only in-frame clones and misses some; the assay was immunoSEQ multiplex PCR. The V and J calls and clone size were taken over from that table, and D and trimming were inferred from the DNA. Here the sample spans 250,000 to 300,000 clones, over 75% being singletons. The V and J ends lost 1 base and 5 bases respectively, with 11 bases between them. The CDR3 has 14 amino acids. Germline lookup yields CDR1 KGHSH and CDR2 LQKENI.

The specimen was PBMCs or T cells enriched from blood (not recorded which). The J gene is TRBJ2-5, the V gene TRBV18; weak D call: TRBD1 (5 bases). The origin of this receptor is a young man who had recovered from COVID-19. CDR3: CASSPRQGRETQYF. The CDR3 bases are TGTGCCAGCTCACCACGCCAGGGCAGGGAGACCCAGTACTTC.